This T cell receptor (beta chain) is drawn from a study of T cells in Graves' hyperthyroidism and ophthalmopathy. Study background: Blood was drawn when the patient was first diagnosed and still untreated. Study-wide results and limits: Blood also carried most thyroid clonotypes expanded above 0.001.

The CDR3 runs to 13 residues. Trimming removed 7 bases from V and 3 bases from J, with 12 bases in between. CDR1 is LNHDA and CDR2 is SQIVND in the germline V gene (reference sequence). RNA transcripts provided the source from which TCR beta CDR3 regions were amplified. Carried out on the TCR CDR3, a first-round RT-PCR used the HTBI primer set. From the multiplex PCR reads, TCRdb called clonotypes with MiXCR, one entry per CDR3 protein. The table includes 340,000 or so distinct CDR3 sequences, about 18% detected once. Diagnosis of hyperthyroidism was new in patients aged 18 to 65, and its duration was under 2 months. Uncontrolled infections, other autoimmune diseases, pregnancy or lactation led to exclusion of patients. This clonotype occurred a few times. Its specificity is unknown.

The rearrangement links TRBV19 to TRBJ2-5, with D tentatively TRBD1 or TRBD2 (6 bases each). The TCR originated in a woman between 45 and 60 years old with Graves' hyperthyroidism. Material for sequencing was blood. The CDR3 reads CASNSGAEETQYF. In DNA form, the CDR3 reads TGTGCCAGTAACTCGGGGGCGGAAGAGACCCAGTACTTC.